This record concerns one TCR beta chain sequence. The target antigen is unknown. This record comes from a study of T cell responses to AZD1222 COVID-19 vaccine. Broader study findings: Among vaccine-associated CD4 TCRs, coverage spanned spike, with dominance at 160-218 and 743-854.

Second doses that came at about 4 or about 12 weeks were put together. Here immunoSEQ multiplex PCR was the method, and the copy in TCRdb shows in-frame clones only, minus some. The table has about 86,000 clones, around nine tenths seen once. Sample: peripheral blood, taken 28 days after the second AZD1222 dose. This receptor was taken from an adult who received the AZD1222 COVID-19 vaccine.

The DNA of the CDR3 is TGCGCCAGCAGCCTTTGGGGTACCTCCTACGAGCAGTACTTC. This encodes CASSLWGTSYEQYF. The rearrangement joins TRBV5-1 to TRBJ2-7; D is uncertain. This CDR3 comprises 14 residues. Germline CDR1 and CDR2: SGHRS and YFSETQ. V shed 4 bases and J shed 0 bases, with 11 bases lying between them.